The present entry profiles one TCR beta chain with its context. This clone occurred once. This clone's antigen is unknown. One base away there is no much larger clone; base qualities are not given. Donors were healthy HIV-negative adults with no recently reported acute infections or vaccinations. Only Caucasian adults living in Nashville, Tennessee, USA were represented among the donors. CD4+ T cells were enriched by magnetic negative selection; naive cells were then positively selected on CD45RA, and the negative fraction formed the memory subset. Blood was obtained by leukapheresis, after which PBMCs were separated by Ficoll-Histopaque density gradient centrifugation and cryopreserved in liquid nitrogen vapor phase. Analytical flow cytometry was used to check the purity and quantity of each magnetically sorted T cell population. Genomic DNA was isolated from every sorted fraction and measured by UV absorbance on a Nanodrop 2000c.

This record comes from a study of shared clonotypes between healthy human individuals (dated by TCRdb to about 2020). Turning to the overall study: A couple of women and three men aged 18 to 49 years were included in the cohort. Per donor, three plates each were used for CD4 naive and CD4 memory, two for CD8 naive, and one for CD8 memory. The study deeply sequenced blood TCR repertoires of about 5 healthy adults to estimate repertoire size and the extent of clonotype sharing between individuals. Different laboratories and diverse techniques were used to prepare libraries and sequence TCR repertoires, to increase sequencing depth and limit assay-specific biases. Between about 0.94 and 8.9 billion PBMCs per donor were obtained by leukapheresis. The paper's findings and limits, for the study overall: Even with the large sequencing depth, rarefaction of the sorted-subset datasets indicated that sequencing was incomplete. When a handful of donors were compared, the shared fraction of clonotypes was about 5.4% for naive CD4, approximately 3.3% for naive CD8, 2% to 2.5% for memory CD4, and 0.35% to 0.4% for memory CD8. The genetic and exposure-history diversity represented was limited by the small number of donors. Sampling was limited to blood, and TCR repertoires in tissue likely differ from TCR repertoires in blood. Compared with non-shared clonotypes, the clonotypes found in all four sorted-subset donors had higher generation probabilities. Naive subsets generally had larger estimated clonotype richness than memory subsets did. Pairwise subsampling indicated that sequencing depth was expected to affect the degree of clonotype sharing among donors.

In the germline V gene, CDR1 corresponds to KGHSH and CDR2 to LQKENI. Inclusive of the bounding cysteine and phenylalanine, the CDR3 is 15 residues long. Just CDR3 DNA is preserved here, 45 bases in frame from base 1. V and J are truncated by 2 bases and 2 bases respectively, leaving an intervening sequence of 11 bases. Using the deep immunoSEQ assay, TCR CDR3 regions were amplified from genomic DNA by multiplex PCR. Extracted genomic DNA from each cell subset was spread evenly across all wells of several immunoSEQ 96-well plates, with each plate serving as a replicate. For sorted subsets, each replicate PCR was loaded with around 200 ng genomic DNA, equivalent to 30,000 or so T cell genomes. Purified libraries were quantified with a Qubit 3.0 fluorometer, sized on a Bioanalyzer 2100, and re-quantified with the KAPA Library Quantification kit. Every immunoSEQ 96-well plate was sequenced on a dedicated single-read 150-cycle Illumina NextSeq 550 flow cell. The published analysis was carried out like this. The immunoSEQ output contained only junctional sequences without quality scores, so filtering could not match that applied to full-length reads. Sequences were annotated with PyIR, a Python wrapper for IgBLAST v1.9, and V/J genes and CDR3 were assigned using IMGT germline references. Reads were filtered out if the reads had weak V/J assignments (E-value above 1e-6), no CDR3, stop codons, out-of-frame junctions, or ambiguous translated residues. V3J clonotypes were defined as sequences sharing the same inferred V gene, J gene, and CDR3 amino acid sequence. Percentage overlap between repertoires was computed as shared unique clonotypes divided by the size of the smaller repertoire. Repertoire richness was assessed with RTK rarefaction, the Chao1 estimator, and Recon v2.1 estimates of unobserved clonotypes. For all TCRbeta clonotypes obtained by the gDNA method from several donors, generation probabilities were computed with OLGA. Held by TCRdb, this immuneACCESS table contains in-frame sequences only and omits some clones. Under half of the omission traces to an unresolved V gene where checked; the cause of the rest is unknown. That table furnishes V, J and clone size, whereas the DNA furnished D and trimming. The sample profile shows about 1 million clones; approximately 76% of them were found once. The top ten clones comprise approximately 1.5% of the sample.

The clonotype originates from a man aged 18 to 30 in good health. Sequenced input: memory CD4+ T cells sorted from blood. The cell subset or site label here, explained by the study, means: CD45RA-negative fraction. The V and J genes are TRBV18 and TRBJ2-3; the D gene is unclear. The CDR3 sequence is CASSPGKRATDTQYF. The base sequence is TGTGCCAGCTCACCAGGTAAAAGGGCCACAGATACGCAGTATTTT.